This T cell receptor (beta chain) was sequenced in a study of early T cells in non-severe SARS-CoV-2 infection. Overall study context: Chains were unpaired, as sequencing was done on bulk RNA from unsorted whole blood. General study points: Matching results from VDJdb favored anti-spike CD8 responses, leaving private and CD4 specificities undetected.

Deletions cut 5 bases from V and 4 bases from J, with 6 bases between. The CDR3 runs 11 residues. CDR1 SQVTM and CDR2 ANQGSEA come from the germline V gene. Each single cDNA molecule received a unique molecular identifier. TCRdb used MiXCR to reprocess the 5' RACE reads, holding one entry per CDR3 protein. The table has around 45,000 distinct CDR3 sequences, 4% to 4.5% seen once. This clonotype has ten or more counts. Its specificity is unknown. The chain couples TRBV29-1 to TRBJ2-1; D is uncertain. Source material: whole blood. The origin of this receptor is an adult who was a healthcare worker with PCR-confirmed SARS-CoV-2 infection or an uninfected control (not recorded which). This CDR3 is CSVQRYNEQFF. The CDR3 DNA reads as TGCAGCGTTCAACGTTACAATGAGCAGTTCTTC.